The next 10 T cell receptor beta chains were all read from a single sample in a study of blood T cell repertoires in COVID-19. Repertoires were generated with immunoSEQ multiplex PCR, while TCRdb's copy carries only in-frame clones and drops some. In the table there are over 50,000 clones, approximately 80% of which are singletons. The sequenced sample was peripheral blood. Receptors originate from a human donor with active or convalescent COVID-19. The donor label of this sample is uncertain.

As regards this clone: This CDR3 is also generated by other DNA sequences in the sample. This chain uses TRBV5-1 with TRBJ2-7, with 9 bases fitting TRBD1. The J segment lost 4 bases and the V segment lost 4 bases, leaving 9 bases of the junction unmatched. This CDR3 region has 15 residues. Germline CDR1 is SGHRS and CDR2 is YFSETQ. The CDR3 bases are TGCGCCAGCAGCCTCGAACAGGGGGCTTATTACGAGCAGTACTTC. Amino acids: CASSLEQGAYYEQYF.

This chain links TRBV10-1 with TRBJ1-5, with D maybe TRBD1 (5 bases). Germline loops: CDR1 WNHNN, CDR2 SYGVQD (reference sequence). This CDR3 is built from 18 residues. The V and J ends lost 7 bases and 3 bases respectively, with 25 bases between them. CDR3 nucleotides: TGCGCCAGCACTCTCCTGGAAGTTTTCAGGGTTGACAATCAGCCCCAGCATTTT. It codes for CASTLLEVFRVDNQPQHF.

The chain couples TRBV5-8 to TRBJ1-1; D might be TRBD1 (6 bases). The V and J ends lost 4 bases and 0 bases respectively, with 13 bases between them. CDR1 SGHTS and CDR2 YDEGEE come from the germline V gene. CDR3 length: 15 residues. CDR3 sequence reads: CASSHGQPMNTEAFF. In DNA, the CDR3 is TGTGCCAGCAGCCACGGACAGCCTATGAACACTGAAGCTTTCTTT.

CDR3 DNA: TGTGCCAGCAGTGAAGGGCAGGCCCGCGGGCAGCCCCAGCATTTT. As protein: CASSEGQARGQPQHF. The rearrangement uses TRBV2 and TRBJ1-5; D remains ambiguous. Germline CDR1 reads SNHLY; CDR2 reads FYNNEI. Trimming left V 1 base short and J 7 bases short, with 14 bases between. CDR3 length: 15 amino acids. The full variable domain, completed using reference TRBV2 and TRBJ1-5, is EPEVTQTPSHQVTQMGQEVILRCVPISNHLYFYWYRQILGQKVEFLVSFYNNEISEKSEIFDDQFSVERPDGSNFTLKIRSTKLEDSAMYFCASSEGQARGQPQHFGDGTRLSIL.

This clone has a handful of counts. The chain uses TRBV27 and TRBJ2-5; 8 positions match TRBD2. CDR1 is MNHEY and CDR2 is SMNVEV in the germline V gene (reference sequence). The CDR3 is made up of 16 amino acids. Trimming cost V 7 bases and J 1 base; bases outside gene matches: 11. The CDR3 DNA is TGTGCCAGCACCTCTGACATCGGGGGGGTCCAAGAGACCCAGTACTTC. This codes for CASTSDIGGVQETQYF.

This rearrangement joins TRBV30 to TRBJ1-5; no firm D call. Trimming left V 1 base short and J 5 bases short, with 15 bases between. CDR3 size: 15 residues. From germline, CDR1 is GTSNPN and CDR2 SVGIG (reference sequence). CDR3 sequence: CAWSATSSRHQPQHF. The CDR3 nucleotides are TGTGCCTGGAGTGCCACTAGCAGTCGGCATCAGCCCCAGCATTTT. The full variable domain, with the rest looked up from reference TRBV30 and TRBJ1-5, is SQTIHQWPATLVQPVGSPLSLECTVEGTSNPNLYWYRQAAGRGLQLLFYSVGIGQISSEVPQNLSASRPQDRQFILSSKKLLLSDSGFYLCAWSATSSRHQPQHFGDGTRLSIL.

The gene calls are TRBV2 and TRBJ2-7; TRBD2 agrees at 11 bases. J gave up 1 base and V 7 bases, and 6 bases lay outside the gene matches. CDR3 length equals 15 residues. Germline CDR1 SNHLY, CDR2 FYNNEI. The CDR3 bases are TGTGCCAGCATGGGGCCTAGCGGGAGGTCCTACGAGCAGTACTTC. This sequence encodes CASMGPSGRSYEQYF.

The V call is TRBV6-6, the J call TRBJ2-1, with 9 bases aligning to TRBD2. CDR1 and CDR2 from the germline V gene are MNHNY and SVGAGI (reference sequence). This CDR3 region has 20 residues. With V trimmed by 5 bases and J by 0 bases, 17 bases remained unmatched. The CDR3 sequence is CASSPGASSGKRSSYNEQFF. The CDR3, as DNA: TGTGCCAGCAGTCCCGGGGCGTCTAGCGGGAAAAGGAGCTCCTACAATGAGCAGTTCTTC.

The CDR3 nucleotides are TGTGCCAGCAGCGTAGAAAGTACGGCAGGGTTGCCTGGAAACACCATATATTTT. It codes for CASSVESTAGLPGNTIYF. The chain is built from TRBV9 and TRBJ1-3, with TRBD1 as a possible D gene (5 bases). CDR1 is SGDLS and CDR2 is YYNGEE in the germline V gene. The CDR3 has 18 amino acids. V gave up 0 bases and J gave up 2 bases, with 18 bases separating them.

J is TRBJ2-7 and V is TRBV6-5, with 7 bases aligning to TRBD1. V dropped 7 bases and J dropped 3; count of bases not matched to a gene: 6. Germline-derived CDR1 and CDR2 are MNHEY and SVGAGI. This CDR3 contains 13 residues. For the CDR3, the DNA is TGTGCCAGCAATCCCCAGGGGGACTACGAGCAGTACTTC. As protein: CASNPQGDYEQYF.